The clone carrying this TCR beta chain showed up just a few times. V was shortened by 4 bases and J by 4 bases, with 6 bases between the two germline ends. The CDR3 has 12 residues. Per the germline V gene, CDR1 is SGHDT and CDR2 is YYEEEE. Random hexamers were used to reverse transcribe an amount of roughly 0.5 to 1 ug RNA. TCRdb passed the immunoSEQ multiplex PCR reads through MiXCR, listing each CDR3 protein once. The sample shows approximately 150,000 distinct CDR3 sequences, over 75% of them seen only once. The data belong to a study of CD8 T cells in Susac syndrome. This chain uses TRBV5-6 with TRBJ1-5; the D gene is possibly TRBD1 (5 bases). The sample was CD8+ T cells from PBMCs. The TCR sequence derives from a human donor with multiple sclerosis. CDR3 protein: CASSNRNQPQHF. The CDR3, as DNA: TGTGCCAGCAGCAACAGGAATCAGCCCCAGCATTTT.